Described below is a single T cell receptor beta chain sequence and its context. Antigen unknown. CDR3 length equals 16 residues. The V and J ends lost 6 bases and 1 base respectively, with 19 bases between them. The entry originates in a study of graft-versus-host responses after intestinal transplantation. Study-level findings and limits: Early declines in HvG clones that occurred post-transplant were associated with peak circulating GvH clone levels.

Sequencing used immunoSEQ multiplex PCR; TCRdb keeps in-frame clones, though not all of them. Of 85,000 to 100,000 clones in the sample, approximately 90% were seen once. This TCR was recovered from a human donor who was the organ donor for an intestinal transplant. Specimen: unstimulated CD8+ T cells sorted from spleen or lymph node cells, collected before transplant. This chain joins TRBV5-3 and TRBJ1-2; D call uncertain. TRBV5-3 is annotated as an ORF whose role is uncertain. The CDR3 nucleotides read TGTGCCAGAAAATTGGTGCTTCGCGGATTTAACTATGGCTACACCTTC. Amino acids: CARKLVLRGFNYGYTF.